The rows below give T cell receptor beta chains drawn from one sample of a study of blood T cell repertoires in COVID-19. Sequenced by immunoSEQ multiplex PCR; TCRdb stores in-frame clones only, minus some. The sample yields more than 20,000 clones, 90% seen once. Specimen: peripheral blood. All receptors derive from a woman aged 55-69 years with active COVID-19. CDR3s include the opening cysteine and the closing phenylalanine or tryptophan. Fields, in order: D gene, V gene, clone size, J gene, CDR3 DNA, CDR3 protein. A D gene is named only where the DNA matches it firmly. A row's size may be missing; if present it is once, few, many or a size class.

>-|TRBV2|few|TRBJ2-7
TGTGCCAGCAGTCGGCAGGCCTACGAGCAGTACTTC
CASSRQAYEQYF
>-|TRBV9|few|TRBJ2-3
TGTGCCAGCAGCGTAGGGTGGGAGGGGGGCCGAACGCAGTATTTT
CASSVGWEGGRTQYF
>-|TRBV6-6|-|TRBJ1-5
TGTGCCAGCAGTTCCGCCTCCTATGATGCGCCCCAGCATTTT
CASSSASYDAPQHF
>TRBD1|TRBV5-1|once|TRBJ1-2
TGCGCCAGCAGCTCAGGGGGCTATGGCTACACCTTC
CASSSGGYGYTF
>-|TRBV5-1|-|TRBJ1-4
TGCGCCAGCAGCTTCAGGGCTAGTAATGAAAAACTGTTTTTT
CASSFRASNEKLFF
>-|TRBV12-1|-|TRBJ1-6
TGTGCCAGCAGCCGAAAAAAAGATTCCCAGACAGGGGAAGACTCCTATAATTCACCCCTCCACTTT
CASSRKKDSQTGEDSYNSPLHF
>-|TRBV7-7|-|TRBJ2-2
TGTGCCAGCAGCTTGGCAGGACAGTTCACCGGGGAGCTGTTTTTT
CASSLAGQFTGELFF
>-|TRBV5-4|-|TRBJ1-6
TGTGCCAGCAGCTCGACAGAACCCCTCCACTTT
CASSSTEPLHF
>TRBD1|TRBV11-1|-|TRBJ2-1
TGTGCCAGCAGCCCAAACCGGGACAGGGCTAAGAATGAGCAGTTCTTC
CASSPNRDRAKNEQFF
>TRBD1|TRBV7-2|-|TRBJ2-4
TGTGCCAGCAGCTTAGGCCCCGGGACAGGGGTAGGCATTCAGTACTTC
CASSLGPGTGVGIQYF
>TRBD2|TRBV18|once|TRBJ2-2
TGTGCCAGCCCCAAAGCGGGAAGGGACACCGGGGAGCTGTTTTTT
CASPKAGRDTGELFF
>TRBD1|TRBV30|-|TRBJ2-6
TGTGCCTGGACCACGGACAGGGCACTCTCTGGGGCCAACGTCCTGACTTTC
CAWTTDRALSGANVLTF
>-|TRBV29-1|-|TRBJ1-3
TGCAGCGTTGAAGAGGTCCGGGGCTCTGGAAACACCATATATTTT
CSVEEVRGSGNTIYF